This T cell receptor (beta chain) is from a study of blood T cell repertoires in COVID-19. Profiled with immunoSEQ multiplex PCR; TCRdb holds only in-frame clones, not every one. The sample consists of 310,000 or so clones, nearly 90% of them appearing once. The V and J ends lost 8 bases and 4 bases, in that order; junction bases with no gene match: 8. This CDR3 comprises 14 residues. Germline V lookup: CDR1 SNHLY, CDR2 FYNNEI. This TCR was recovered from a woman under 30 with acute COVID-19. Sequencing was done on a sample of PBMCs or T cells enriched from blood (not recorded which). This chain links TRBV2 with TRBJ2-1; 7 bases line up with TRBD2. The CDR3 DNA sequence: TGTGCCAGCGCACCCGGGGAGGGGTACAATGAGCAGTTCTTC. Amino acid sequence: CASAPGEGYNEQFF.